The sequence of this T cell receptor beta chain was determined in a study of OX40 agonist ivuxolimab in advanced cancers. Overall study: Three patients got partial responses; one had hepatocellular carcinoma and two had cutaneous melanoma. The study, taken as a whole, reports: Expanded clones belonging to CD8+ T cells outnumbered, on average, those of CD4+.

At baseline, cycle 4 day 1, and cycle 7 day 1, blood was sampled. Assay used: immunoSEQ multiplex PCR; TCRdb lists only in-frame clones, some missing. The sample includes about 76,000 clones, 75% to 85% of them seen just once. The CDR3 contains 13 residues. V was shortened by 6 bases and J by 9 bases, with 15 bases between the two germline ends. Germline CDR1 SNHLY, CDR2 FYNNEI. A remark on this clone: Its antigen is as yet unknown.

The gene calls are TRBV2 and TRBJ2-1; D is unclear. Material: CD4+ or CD8+ T cells sorted from blood, obtained in a trial of the OX40 agonist ivuxolimab. The receptor was derived from an adult with an advanced solid tumor such as melanoma, head and neck, liver or kidney cancer. The CDR3 region has the DNA TGTGCCAGCAGAAGGACGGCCTTGGGTGAGCAGTTCTTC. This sequence encodes CASRRTALGEQFF.